The clone carrying this T cell receptor beta chain has just a few counts. This sample was included in a study of early T cells in non-severe SARS-CoV-2 infection. One entry per CDR3 protein, called by TCRdb with MiXCR from the 5' RACE reads. The repertoire holds about 80,000 distinct CDR3 sequences, with about 14% as singletons. Trimming pared 2 bases from V and 4 bases from J, leaving 17 bases between. This CDR3 is 16 amino acids long. CDR1 KGHSH and CDR2 LQKENI come from the germline V gene. V gene TRBV18 combines with J gene TRBJ1-1; D possibly corresponds to TRBD1 (5 bases). The source is an adult who was a healthcare worker with PCR-confirmed SARS-CoV-2 infection or an uninfected control (not recorded which). The specimen sequenced was whole blood. CDR3 bases: TGTGCCAGCTCACCATCGGGAATCTCGGGGCCCACTGAAGCTTTCTTT. This gives the protein CASSPSGISGPTEAFF.